Listed below are T cell receptor beta chains from one sample, sequenced in a study of identical twins. TCRdb ran MiXCR on the 5' RACE reads and lists one entry per CDR3 protein. The sample shows 700,000 or so distinct CDR3 sequences, approximately 9% of them seen only once. In addition, the sample was reused for a study of yellow fever vaccine responses in identical twins.

The sample comprised PBMCs. Receptor source: a young woman in good health. Each CDR3 is given with its conserved first and last residue. Each record gives: V gene, clone size, J gene, D gene, CDR3 DNA, CDR3 protein. D genes are given only for firm matches. Clone size, where shown, is once, few, many, or a class for clones that have expanded.

>TRBV6-2/TRBV6-3|.|TRBJ1-1|.
TGTGCCAGCAGTTACCTGAACACTGAAGCTTTCTTT
CASSYLNTEAFF
>TRBV2|few|TRBJ1-2|TRBD1
TGTGCCAGCCACGGACAGGGACAGTATGGCTACACCTTC
CASHGQGQYGYTF
>TRBV2|few|TRBJ2-3|TRBD2
TGTGCCATCACACCAGAGGAGCTAGCGGCAACTCCTAGCACAGATACGCAGTATTTT
CAITPEELAATPSTDTQYF
>TRBV6-5|.|TRBJ1-1|.
TGTGCCAGCAGTTACGCGGGGAACACTGAAGCTTTCTTT
CASSYAGNTEAFF
>TRBV20-1|many|TRBJ1-5|TRBD1
TGCAGTGCTGGGGACAGGAGGGGGAATCAGCCCCAGCATTTT
CSAGDRRGNQPQHF
>TRBV6-1|few|TRBJ2-3|.
TGTGCCAGCAGGGGGTGGCGGGCCCACACAGATACGCAGTATTTT
CASRGWRAHTDTQYF
>TRBV3-1|few|TRBJ2-1|TRBD2
TGTGCCACCTTAGCGGGGTCCTACAATGAGCAGTTCTTC
CATLAGSYNEQFF
>TRBV5-1|many|TRBJ2-1|.
TGCGCCAGCATGGTGGGCCTAGGGAATGAGCAGTTCTTC
CASMVGLGNEQFF
>TRBV10-3|few|TRBJ2-1|TRBD2
TGTGCCATCAGTGAGAGCGCTAGCGGGAGTTTGTTGTTCTTC
CAISESASGSLLFF
>TRBV6-2/TRBV6-3|few|TRBJ2-2|.
TGTGCCAGCAATCATGTGACCGGGGAGCTGTTTTTT
CASNHVTGELFF
>TRBV5-1|few|TRBJ1-2|TRBD1
TGCGCCAGCAGCACCGGACAGGGAGGAGACTATGGCCACACCTTC
CASSTGQGGDYGHTF
>TRBV20-1|.|TRBJ2-7|.
TGCAGTGCTAGCCAGGACACCCCCTACGAGCAGTACTTC
CSASQDTPYEQYF
>TRBV19|.|TRBJ2-1|.
TGTGCCAGTAGCCCTCAGGGGACTAACAATGAGCAGTTCTTC
CASSPQGTNNEQFF
>TRBV29-1|few|TRBJ2-7|.
TGCAGCGTTGAATCCCCACCGGGGGATCAGTACTTC
CSVESPPGDQYF
>TRBV5-1|many|TRBJ2-7|.
TGCGCCAGCAGCTTGGTTTACCAGGGTCTCGAGCAGTACTTC
CASSLVYQGLEQYF
>TRBV20-1|few|TRBJ2-1|TRBD2
TGCAGTGCTATAGGACTAGCTCTGGAGCAGTTCTTC
CSAIGLALEQFF
>TRBV15|few|TRBJ2-7|.
TGTGCCACCAGCAGAGCCCTGACAGGCGGTTACGAGCAGTACTTC
CATSRALTGGYEQYF
>TRBV29-1|few|TRBJ1-2|.
TGCAGCGTTGTGACAGGACTCTATGGCTACACCTTC
CSVVTGLYGYTF
>TRBV3-1|few|TRBJ2-3|TRBD2
TGTGCCAGCAGCCAAGATTGGCGGGGGGGCGGGAGAGATACGCAGTATTTT
CASSQDWRGGGRDTQYF
>TRBV7-8|few|TRBJ2-3|.
TGTGCCAGCAGCTTAGCACAGACTCTTTCCACAGATACGCAGTATTTT
CASSLAQTLSTDTQYF
>TRBV12-3/TRBV12-4|many|TRBJ2-7|.
TGTGCCAGCAGTAACATAGCCGGAATTTCCTACGAGCAGTACTTC
CASSNIAGISYEQYF
>TRBV29-1|many|TRBJ2-7|.
TGCAGCGTACAACCTACAGGGTACGAGCAGTACTTC
CSVQPTGYEQYF
>TRBV6-5|many|TRBJ2-7|TRBD2
TGTGCCAGCAGTTACTCTAGCGGGAGCTCCTACGAGCAGTACTTC
CASSYSSGSSYEQYF
>TRBV7-9|.|TRBJ2-7|.
TGTGCCAGCAGCTGGGATGGGACCTCCTACGAGCAGTACTTC
CASSWDGTSYEQYF
>TRBV20-1|.|TRBJ2-2|TRBD2
TGCAGTGCTAGAGTAGCGGGAGGAAACACCGGGGAGCTGTTTTTT
CSARVAGGNTGELFF
>TRBV25-1|few|TRBJ1-4|.
TGTGCCACCACCCCCGGAGGGGAAAAACTGTTTTTT
CATTPGGEKLFF
>TRBV7-8|.|TRBJ2-7|.
TGTGCCAGCAGCGGTGGGGGCGGAATGGGGGAGCAGTACTTC
CASSGGGGMGEQYF
>TRBV9|many|TRBJ1-1|.
TGTGCCAGCAGCCCCGGTTCGGGGGAGCTATACACTGAAGCTTTCTTT
CASSPGSGELYTEAFF
>TRBV6-1|many|TRBJ1-1|TRBD1
TGTGCCAGCACGCGGGGCAGGGGGGGCACTGAAGCTTTCTTT
CASTRGRGGTEAFF
>TRBV2|.|TRBJ2-3|TRBD2
TGTGCCAGCAGTGAAGGGCCTAGCGGGAAAGACGGCACAGATACGCAGTATTTT
CASSEGPSGKDGTDTQYF
>TRBV6-1|.|TRBJ1-1|.
TGTGCCAGCACTCCCACGGCGTACACTGAAGCTTTCTTT
CASTPTAYTEAFF
>TRBV14|.|TRBJ2-6|.
TGTGCCAGCAGCCAGAGCAGGGGATCTGGGGCCAACGTCCTGACTTTC
CASSQSRGSGANVLTF
>TRBV12-3/TRBV12-4|many|TRBJ1-5|.
TGTGCCAGCAGTTTAGACATCAATCAGCCCCAGCATTTT
CASSLDINQPQHF
>TRBV20-1|.|TRBJ2-1|TRBD2
TGCAGTGCTAGAGTTGTGGTAGCGGGCCTCTACAATGAGCAGTTCTTC
CSARVVVAGLYNEQFF
>TRBV12-3/TRBV12-4|.|TRBJ1-5|TRBD1
TGTGCCAGCAGTTCCCTAGGACAGGGGAGCAATCAGCCCCAGCATTTT
CASSSLGQGSNQPQHF
>TRBV11-2|many|TRBJ1-3|.
TGTGCCAGCAGCTTACGGACTCTAGGAAACACCATATATTTT
CASSLRTLGNTIYF
>TRBV9|.|TRBJ1-1|.
TGTGCCAGCAGCCTCAGACCCGGGAGCACTGAAGCTTTCTTT
CASSLRPGSTEAFF
>TRBV12-3/TRBV12-4|few|TRBJ2-1|.
TGTGCCAGCAGTTCGGACAGCTTTTACAATGAGCAGTTCTTC
CASSSDSFYNEQFF
>TRBV20-1|few|TRBJ2-1|TRBD2
TGCAGTGCTAGAGATGATGGCGGACTAGCGGGGGGCCGCGATGAGCAGTTCTTC
CSARDDGGLAGGRDEQFF
>TRBV7-2|few|TRBJ2-4|TRBD2
TGTGCCAGCAGCTTAGTGGGGACTAGTTACATTCAGTACTTC
CASSLVGTSYIQYF
>TRBV20-1|.|TRBJ1-6|.
TGCAGTGCTGGGCAGACGTATAATTCACCCCTCCACTTT
CSAGQTYNSPLHF
>TRBV20-1|few|TRBJ2-5|TRBD1
TGCAGTGCTATCCCCTGGGACAGGGGGCGAGAGACCCAGTACTTC
CSAIPWDRGRETQYF
>TRBV2|few|TRBJ2-4|TRBD2
TGTGCCAGCAGACCGCGGGAGAACAAAAACATTCAGTACTTC
CASRPRENKNIQYF
>TRBV28|.|TRBJ2-3|.
TGTGCCAGCAGCCCCCTTTCTCACGGGGTTCACACAGATACGCAGTATTTT
CASSPLSHGVHTDTQYF
>TRBV3-1|many|TRBJ2-5|.
TGTGCCAGCAGCCCGTACAGGGGACTTCAAGAGACCCAGTACTTC
CASSPYRGLQETQYF
>TRBV28|few|TRBJ1-5|.
TGTGCCAGCAGTCGACAGCCCCGGGATAATCAGCCCCAGCATTTT
CASSRQPRDNQPQHF
>TRBV11-2|few|TRBJ2-1|.
TGTGCCAGCAGCCCGGGCGGCCTTAGCGTTAACTCCTACAATGAGCAGTTCTTC
CASSPGGLSVNSYNEQFF
>TRBV10-3|many|TRBJ1-1|TRBD1
TGTGCCACTTTTACAGGGGCGAACACTGAAGCTTTCTTT
CATFTGANTEAFF
>TRBV11-2|.|TRBJ2-1|.
TGTGCCAGCAGCCCACAGCTAGGGAAGCAGTTCTTC
CASSPQLGKQFF
>TRBV5-1|few|TRBJ2-7|TRBD1
TGCGCCAGCAGCTCCAGGGGACAGGGGGCCTCCTACGAGCAGTACTTC
CASSSRGQGASYEQYF
>TRBV29-1|.|TRBJ2-3|TRBD2
TGCAGCGTTGTTTCTAGCGGGGGGGCCGGTTTGGATTTT
CSVVSSGGAGLDF
>TRBV14|.|TRBJ2-7|.
TGTGCCAGCAGCCTTAACGCCTACGAGCAGTACTTC
CASSLNAYEQYF
>TRBV28|few|TRBJ2-1|.
TGTGCCAGCGTTGCGTACAATGAGCAGTTCTTC
CASVAYNEQFF
>TRBV20-1|few|TRBJ2-2|TRBD2
TGCAGTGCGACAAGAGCTCTAGCGGGGGGCACCGGGGAGCTGTTTTTT
CSATRALAGGTGELFF